The 19 T cell receptor beta chains below come from one sample, sequenced in a study of T cell repertoires in cytomegalovirus infection. MiXCR, applied by TCRdb to the reads, yields one record per CDR3 protein. The sample has around 100,000 distinct CDR3 sequences; over 40% are singletons. Which antigens these TCRs recognize remains unknown. This material consisted of CD8+ T cells from cultured PBMCs, taken from culture after CMV antigen stimulation. The receptors here all came from a human donor in good health (CMV status not recorded). Some clones in this sample may be carry-over from other donors' samples.

V usage is TRBV19 and J usage is TRBJ1-1; 8 nucleotides align to TRBD1. The CDR3 is made up of 15 amino acids. Germline V CDR1 and CDR2: LNHDA, SQIVND (reference sequence). V was pared by 1 base and J by 1 base, with 2 bases of the junction left unmatched. This CDR3 reads CASSIGGTGNTEAFF. The CDR3 DNA is TGTGCCAGTAGTATAGGCGGGACAGGGAACACTGAAGCTTTCTTT.

The CDR3 protein is CASSLLGGVPTDTQYF. In DNA form, the CDR3 reads TGCGCCAGCAGCTTGTTAGGGGGTGTGCCCACAGATACGCAGTATTTT. The J gene is TRBJ2-3, the V gene TRBV5-1; D is possibly TRBD1 (6 bases). CDR1 SGHRS and CDR2 YFSETQ come from the germline V gene. V was trimmed by 1 base and J by 2 bases, leaving 14 bases between them. The CDR3 is made up of 16 amino acids. Looking up the rest from reference TRBV5-1 and TRBJ2-3 gives the full variable domain: KAGVTQTPRYLIKTRGQQVTLSCSPISGHRSVSWYQQTPGQGLQFLFEYFSETQRNKGNFPGRFSGRQFSNSRSEMNVSTLELGDSALYLCASSLLGGVPTDTQYFGPGTRLTVL.

Only a few counts were recorded for this clonotype. The rearrangement uses TRBV9 and TRBJ2-3, with 11 bases aligning to TRBD2. Germline CDR1 and CDR2: SGDLS and YYNGEE. This CDR3 has 18 residues. Unmatched junction bases numbered 8, after V lost 0 bases and J lost 2 bases. The CDR3 sequence: CASSVATLAGGPTDTQYF. The CDR3 DNA reads as TGTGCCAGCAGCGTAGCTACGCTAGCGGGGGGCCCCACAGATACGCAGTATTTT.

This clonotype has more than one count but fewer than ten. The chain recombines TRBV27 with TRBJ2-5; a weak D match, TRBD1 (6 bases). CDR3 length: 15 residues. V shed 6 bases and J shed 2 bases, with 16 bases lying between them. Germline V gives CDR1 MNHEY, CDR2 SMNVEV (reference sequence). The CDR3 coding sequence is TGTGCCAGCAGCTCAACAGGGTACATACAAGAGACCCAGTACTTC. Residues: CASSSTGYIQETQYF.

This clonotype was counted ten times or more. The V and J genes are TRBV7-2 and TRBJ2-7, with no clear D. The germline V gene encodes CDR1 SGHTA and CDR2 FQGNSA. V was shortened by 5 bases and J by 4 bases, with 9 bases between the two germline ends. The CDR3 runs 12 residues. The CDR3 loop reads CASSIVWYEQYF. The DNA of the CDR3 is TGTGCCAGCAGCATTGTGTGGTACGAGCAGTACTTC. Using reference TRBV7-2 and TRBJ2-7 for the parts outside the CDR3, the full variable domain is GAGVSQSPSNKVTEKGKDVELRCDPISGHTALYWYRQSLGQGLEFLIYFQGNSAPDKSGLPSDRFSAERTGGSVSTLTIQRTQQEDSAVYLCASSIVWYEQYFGPGTRLTVT.

This clonotype was observed a few times. The V and J genes are TRBV24-1 and TRBJ1-1; D is possibly TRBD1 (6 bases). Germline V gene data show CDR1 as KGHDR and CDR2 as SFDVKD. V was cut by 0 bases and J by 11 bases, with 12 bases left in between. The CDR3 length is 13 residues. The CDR3: CATSDLHTGRAFF. DNA for the CDR3: TGTGCCACCAGTGATTTGCATACAGGGAGGGCTTTCTTT.

The chain joins TRBV3-1 to TRBJ2-3; 14 positions match TRBD2. The CDR3 spans 16 residues. The junction had 5 bases not matched to a gene; V was cut back by 4 bases and J by 5 bases. Looked up from germline, CDR1 is LGHDT and CDR2 is YNNKEL (reference sequence). The CDR3 here is CASSPGLAGGRDTQYF. As DNA, the CDR3 is TGTGCCAGCAGCCCCGGACTAGCGGGGGGCAGAGATACGCAGTATTTT.

This clonotype was seen repeatedly, ten times or more. The gene calls are TRBV7-2 and TRBJ2-3; 10 bases align to TRBD2. Germline V lookup: CDR1 SGHTA, CDR2 FQGNSA. Unmatched junction bases numbered 4, after V lost 0 bases and J lost 1 base. The CDR3 spans 17 residues. The CDR3 nucleotides read TGTGCCAGCAGCTTAGCCCCCGGGACTAGCGGCACAGATACGCAGTATTTT. Translated, it gives CASSLAPGTSGTDTQYF.

This clonotype was seen only a few times. This chain connects TRBV25-1 to TRBJ1-2; D may be TRBD1 (5 bases). V lost 3 bases and J lost 3, with 14 bases in between. This CDR3 has 15 amino acids. Per the germline V gene, CDR1 is MGHDK and CDR2 is SYGVNS. CDR3 in amino acids: CASSDGRGYDYGYTF. The CDR3 bases are TGTGCCAGCAGTGATGGTCGGGGGTATGACTATGGCTACACCTTC.

The rearrangement links TRBV27 to TRBJ2-1, with D possibly matching TRBD1 (6 bases). In germline, CDR1 is MNHEY, CDR2 SMNVEV (reference sequence). The CDR3 consists of 13 residues. V dropped 7 bases and J dropped 7 bases, with 14 bases sitting between them. The CDR3 coding sequence is TGTGCCAGCAATCCCAGGGGTCCGAATGAGCAGTTCTTC. It codes for CASNPRGPNEQFF.

This clonotype has more than one count but fewer than ten. V gene TRBV7-9 combines with J gene TRBJ2-2; 10 nucleotides line up with TRBD1. J gave up 5 bases and V 4 bases, and 10 bases lay outside the gene matches. Germline CDR1 is SEHNR and CDR2 is FQNEAQ (reference sequence). The CDR3 is made up of 17 amino acids. For the CDR3, the DNA is TGTGCCAGCAGCTCCAGTAGACAGGGGGCGCCGACCGGGGAGCTGTTTTTT. This gives the protein CASSSSRQGAPTGELFF. The entire variable domain, with the rest obtained from reference TRBV7-9 and TRBJ2-2, is as follows: DTGVSQNPRHKITKRGQNVTFRCDPISEHNRLYWYRQTLGQGPEFLTYFQNEAQLEKSRLLSDRFSAERPKGSFSTLEIQRTEQGDSAMYLCASSSSRQGAPTGELFFGEGSRLTVL.

The rearrangement joins TRBV11-2 to TRBJ2-2; D is possibly TRBD1 (6 bases). V lost 3 bases and J lost 7, with 12 bases in between. Germline V gene lookup returns CDR1 SGHAT and CDR2 FQNNGV. The CDR3 sequence is 14 residues long. The CDR3 nucleotides are TGTGCCAGCAGCTTCTACAGGGTTGGCGGGGAGCTGTTTTTT. The encoded protein is CASSFYRVGGELFF.

The chain recombines TRBV7-6 with TRBJ2-3, with 10 bases lining up with TRBD2. CDR1 and CDR2 (germline): SGHVS, FNYEAQ. The CDR3 sequence is 16 residues long. Trimming at V came to 5 bases and at J to 6 bases, leaving 11 bases not matched to a gene. CDR3 sequence reads: CASSPLLAGEVDTQYF. The CDR3 nucleotides are TGTGCCAGCAGCCCCCTCCTAGCGGGGGAGGTGGATACGCAGTATTTT.

The chain uses TRBV6-5 and TRBJ1-2; 9 nucleotides line up with TRBD1. Germline loops: CDR1 MNHEY, CDR2 SVGAGI. The CDR3 runs 17 residues. V shed 5 bases, J shed 0 bases, and the junction held 10 bases outside the gene matches. The CDR3 DNA follows: TGTGCCAGCAGTAATATTACCGGGACAGGGTCTAACTATGGCTACACCTTC. Translation: CASSNITGTGSNYGYTF.

This clonotype was counted many times. The genes are TRBV7-8 and TRBJ2-1, with 7 bases matching TRBD1. V was pared by 2 bases and J by 8 bases, with 9 bases of the junction left unmatched. Germline V gene sequence: CDR1 SGHVS, CDR2 FQNEAQ. The length of the CDR3 is 15 residues. CDR3 protein: CASSLLGTVNHEQFF. Here the CDR3 DNA reads TGTGCCAGCAGCTTATTGGGGACAGTCAACCATGAGCAGTTCTTC.

This clonotype has just a few counts. The J gene is TRBJ1-1, the V gene TRBV25-1, with 10 bases that match TRBD1. V shed 7 bases, J shed 0 bases, and the junction held 8 bases outside the gene matches. Looked up from germline, CDR1 is MGHDK and CDR2 is SYGVNS. The CDR3 has 16 amino acids. CDR3 bases: TGTGCCAGCAACCCGGGACAGGGGATCATGAACACTGAAGCTTTCTTT. This translates into CASNPGQGIMNTEAFF.

This clonotype appeared many times. V is TRBV7-9 and J is TRBJ2-5; no firm D call. CDR3 length: 14 amino acids. V lost 2 bases and J lost 1, with 8 bases in between. Germline loops: CDR1 SEHNR, CDR2 FQNEAQ (reference sequence). This CDR3 reads CASSLSGGQETQYF. CDR3 nucleotides: TGTGCCAGCAGCTTATCGGGCGGCCAAGAGACCCAGTACTTC.

The chain combines TRBV7-3 with TRBJ2-7; tentatively, D is TRBD1 or TRBD2 (5 bases each). This CDR3 spans 15 amino acids. Germline CDR1 SGHTA, CDR2 FQGTGA. Trimming pared 2 bases from V and 6 bases from J, leaving 17 bases between. The CDR3 is CASSLVQGGLSEQYF. CDR3 DNA sequence: TGTGCCAGCAGCTTAGTTCAGGGCGGACTTAGCGAGCAGTACTTC.

There are a few counts of this clonotype. This rearrangement joins TRBV7-6 to TRBJ2-3, with D unclear. This CDR3 is 13 amino acids long. Deletions cut 0 bases from V and 11 bases from J, with 12 bases between. Germline V CDR1 and CDR2: SGHVS, FNYEAQ. The CDR3 sequence is CASSLAVAVEQYF. CDR3 sequence (DNA): TGTGCCAGCAGCTTAGCGGTGGCAGTTGAGCAGTATTTT.